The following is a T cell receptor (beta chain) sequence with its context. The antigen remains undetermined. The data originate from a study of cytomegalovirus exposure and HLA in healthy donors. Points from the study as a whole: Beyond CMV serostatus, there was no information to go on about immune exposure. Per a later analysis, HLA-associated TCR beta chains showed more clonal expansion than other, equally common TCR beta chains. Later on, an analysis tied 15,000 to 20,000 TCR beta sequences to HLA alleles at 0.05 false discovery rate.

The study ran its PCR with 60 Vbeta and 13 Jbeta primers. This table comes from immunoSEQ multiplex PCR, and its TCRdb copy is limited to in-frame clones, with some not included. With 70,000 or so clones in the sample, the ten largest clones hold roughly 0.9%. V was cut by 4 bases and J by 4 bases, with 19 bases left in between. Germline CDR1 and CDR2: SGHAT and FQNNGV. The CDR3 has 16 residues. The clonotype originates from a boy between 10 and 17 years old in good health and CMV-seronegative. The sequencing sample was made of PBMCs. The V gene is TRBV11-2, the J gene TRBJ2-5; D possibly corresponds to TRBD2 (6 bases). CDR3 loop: CASSWNFGGGRETQYF. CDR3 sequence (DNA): TGTGCCAGCAGCTGGAATTTCGGGGGAGGTCGAGAGACCCAGTACTTC.